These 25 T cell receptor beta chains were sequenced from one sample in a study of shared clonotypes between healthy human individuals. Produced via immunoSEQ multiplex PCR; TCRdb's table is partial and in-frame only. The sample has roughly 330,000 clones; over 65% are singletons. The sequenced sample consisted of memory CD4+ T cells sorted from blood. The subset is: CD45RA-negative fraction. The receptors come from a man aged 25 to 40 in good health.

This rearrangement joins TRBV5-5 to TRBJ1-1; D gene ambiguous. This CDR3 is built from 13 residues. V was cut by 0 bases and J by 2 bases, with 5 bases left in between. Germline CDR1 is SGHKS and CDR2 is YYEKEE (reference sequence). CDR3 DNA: TGTGCCAGCAGCTTGGGACGAAACACTGAAGCTTTCTTT. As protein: CASSLGRNTEAFF.

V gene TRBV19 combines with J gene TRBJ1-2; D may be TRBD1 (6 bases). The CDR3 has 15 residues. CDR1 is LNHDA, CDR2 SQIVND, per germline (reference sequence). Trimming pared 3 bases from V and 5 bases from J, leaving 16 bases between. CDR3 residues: CASSIVAGEEYGYTF. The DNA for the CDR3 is TGTGCCAGTAGTATTGTGGCAGGGGAAGAATATGGCTACACCTTC.

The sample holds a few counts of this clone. As DNA, the CDR3 is TGTGCCAGCACGACAGGGAGGGCTAGCAATCAGCCCCAGCATTTT. Residues: CASTTGRASNQPQHF. The chain employs TRBV2 and TRBJ1-5, with TRBD1 identical over 7 bases. Trimming at V came to 7 bases and at J to 0 bases, leaving 6 bases not matched to a gene. Looked up from germline, CDR1 is SNHLY and CDR2 is FYNNEI. This CDR3 is 15 amino acids long.

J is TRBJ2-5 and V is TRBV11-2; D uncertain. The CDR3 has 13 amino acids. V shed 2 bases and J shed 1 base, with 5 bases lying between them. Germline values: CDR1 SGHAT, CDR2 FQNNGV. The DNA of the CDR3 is TGTGCCAGCAGCTTAAACAGCCAAGAGACCCAGTACTTC. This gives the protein CASSLNSQETQYF.

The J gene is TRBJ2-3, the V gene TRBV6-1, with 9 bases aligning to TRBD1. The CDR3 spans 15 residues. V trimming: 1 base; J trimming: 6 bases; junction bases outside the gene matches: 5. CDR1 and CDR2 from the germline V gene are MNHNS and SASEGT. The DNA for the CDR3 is TGTGCCAGCAGTGAAGGGACAGGGGTTTTCGATACGCAGTATTTT. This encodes CASSEGTGVFDTQYF.

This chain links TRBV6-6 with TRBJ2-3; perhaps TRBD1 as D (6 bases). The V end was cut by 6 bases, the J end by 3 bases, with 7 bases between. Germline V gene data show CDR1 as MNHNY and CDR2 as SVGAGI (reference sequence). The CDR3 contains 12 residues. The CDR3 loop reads CASSRGTDTQYF. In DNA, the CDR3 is TGTGCCAGCAGCAGGGGAACAGATACGCAGTATTTT.

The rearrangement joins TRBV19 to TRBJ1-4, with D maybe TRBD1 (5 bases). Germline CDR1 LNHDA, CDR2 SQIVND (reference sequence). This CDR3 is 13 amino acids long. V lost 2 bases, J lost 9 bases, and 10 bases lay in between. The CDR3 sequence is CASSIQGAQKLFF. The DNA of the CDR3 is TGTGCCAGTAGTATACAAGGGGCGCAAAAACTGTTTTTT.

In DNA, the CDR3 is TGTGCTAGTGGTTTGCCCTCTCGGACAGGGCACACAGCTAACTATGGCTACACCTTC. It translates to CASGLPSRTGHTANYGYTF. The chain recombines TRBV12-5 with TRBJ1-2; 8 bases agree with TRBD1. V lost 2 bases to trimming and J lost 0 bases; unmatched junction nucleotides: 14. CDR1 is LGHNT, CDR2 FRNRAP, per germline. This CDR3 has 19 residues.

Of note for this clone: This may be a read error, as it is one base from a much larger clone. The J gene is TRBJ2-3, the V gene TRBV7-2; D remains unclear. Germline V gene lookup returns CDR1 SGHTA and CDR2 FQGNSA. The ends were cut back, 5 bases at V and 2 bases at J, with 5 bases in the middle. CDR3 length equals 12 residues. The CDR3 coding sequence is TGTGCCAGCAGCGTAGACACAGATACGCAGTATTTT. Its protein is CASSVDTDTQYF.

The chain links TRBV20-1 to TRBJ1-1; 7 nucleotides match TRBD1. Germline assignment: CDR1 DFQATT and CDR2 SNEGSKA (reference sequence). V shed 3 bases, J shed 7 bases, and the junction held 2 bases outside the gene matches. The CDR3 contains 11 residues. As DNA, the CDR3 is TGCAGTGCTAGGGGGACAGATGAAGCTTTCTTT. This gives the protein CSARGTDEAFF.

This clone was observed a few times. CDR3 coding DNA: TGTGCCAGCAGTTTTCTAGCGGGAGGGGGCAATGAGCAGTTCTTC. Protein sequence: CASSFLAGGGNEQFF. V gene TRBV28 combines with J gene TRBJ2-1, with TRBD2 matching over 12 bases. The CDR3 has 15 amino acids. Germline V gives CDR1 MDHEN, CDR2 SYDVKM. J lost 6 bases, V lost 3 bases, and 3 bases had no gene match.

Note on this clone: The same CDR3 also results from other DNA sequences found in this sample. The CDR3 loop reads CASSLAVDSQETQYF. CDR3 sequence (DNA): TGTGCCAGCAGCTTAGCTGTGGATTCGCAAGAGACCCAGTACTTC. This chain uses TRBV7-6 with TRBJ2-5; D gene ambiguous. The CDR3 is 15 residues long. V gave up 0 bases and J gave up 2 bases, with 10 bases separating them. From germline, CDR1 is SGHVS and CDR2 FNYEAQ.

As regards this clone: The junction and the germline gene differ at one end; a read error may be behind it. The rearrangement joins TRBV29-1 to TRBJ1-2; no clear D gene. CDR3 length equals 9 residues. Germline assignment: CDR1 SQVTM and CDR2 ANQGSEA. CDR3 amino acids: CSALPGASF. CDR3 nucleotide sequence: TGCAGCGCCCTCCCGGGAGCAAGCTTC.

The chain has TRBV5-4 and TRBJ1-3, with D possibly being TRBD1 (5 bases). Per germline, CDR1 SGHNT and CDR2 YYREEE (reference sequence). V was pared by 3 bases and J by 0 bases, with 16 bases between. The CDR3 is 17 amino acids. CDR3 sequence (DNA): TGTGCCAGCAGCTCCGACAGCAATCAGTACTCTGGAAACACCATATATTTT. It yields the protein CASSSDSNQYSGNTIYF.

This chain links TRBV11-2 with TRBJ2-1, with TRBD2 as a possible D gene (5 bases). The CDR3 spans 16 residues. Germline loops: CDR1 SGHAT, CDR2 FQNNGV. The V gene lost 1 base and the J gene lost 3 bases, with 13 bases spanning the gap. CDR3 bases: TGTGCCAGCAGCTTAGGAGCGGACGACCGCTACAATGAGCAGTTCTTC. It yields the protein CASSLGADDRYNEQFF.

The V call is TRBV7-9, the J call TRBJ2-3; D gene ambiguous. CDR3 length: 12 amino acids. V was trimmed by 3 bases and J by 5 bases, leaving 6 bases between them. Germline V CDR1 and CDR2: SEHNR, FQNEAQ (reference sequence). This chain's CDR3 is CASSFERDTQYF. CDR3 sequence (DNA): TGTGCCAGCAGCTTCGAGAGAGATACGCAGTATTTT.

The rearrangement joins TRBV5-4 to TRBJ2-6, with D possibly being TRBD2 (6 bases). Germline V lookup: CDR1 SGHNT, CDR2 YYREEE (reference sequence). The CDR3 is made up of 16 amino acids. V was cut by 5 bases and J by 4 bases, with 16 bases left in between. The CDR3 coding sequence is TGTGCCAGCAGTGCTGTTCGGGGGTTAGGGGCCAACGTCCTGACTTTC. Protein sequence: CASSAVRGLGANVLTF.

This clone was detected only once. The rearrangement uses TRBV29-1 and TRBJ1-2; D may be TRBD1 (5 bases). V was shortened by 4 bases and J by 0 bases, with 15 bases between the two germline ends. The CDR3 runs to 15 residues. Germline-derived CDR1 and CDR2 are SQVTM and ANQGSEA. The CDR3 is CSVVGGAPTNYGYTF. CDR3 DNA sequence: TGCAGCGTTGTGGGTGGGGCGCCTACTAACTATGGCTACACCTTC.

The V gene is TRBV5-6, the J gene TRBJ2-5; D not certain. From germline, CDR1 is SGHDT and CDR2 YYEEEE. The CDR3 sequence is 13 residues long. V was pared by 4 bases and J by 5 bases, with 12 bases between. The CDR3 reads CASSLIPVETQYF. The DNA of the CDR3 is TGTGCCAGCAGCCTGATTCCGGTGGAGACCCAGTACTTC.

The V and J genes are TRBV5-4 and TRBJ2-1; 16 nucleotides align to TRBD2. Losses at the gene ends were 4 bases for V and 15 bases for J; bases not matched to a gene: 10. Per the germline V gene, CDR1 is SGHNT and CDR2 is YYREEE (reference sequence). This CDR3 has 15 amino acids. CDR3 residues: CASSITGTSGRVPFF. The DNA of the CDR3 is TGTGCCAGCAGCATAACCGGGACTAGCGGGAGGGTGCCGTTCTTC.

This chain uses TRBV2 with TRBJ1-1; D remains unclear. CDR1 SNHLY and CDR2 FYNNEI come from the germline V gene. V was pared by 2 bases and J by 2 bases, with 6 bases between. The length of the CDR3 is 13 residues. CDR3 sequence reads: CASSEYRNTEAFF. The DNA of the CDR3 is TGTGCCAGCAGTGAATATCGAAACACTGAAGCTTTCTTT.

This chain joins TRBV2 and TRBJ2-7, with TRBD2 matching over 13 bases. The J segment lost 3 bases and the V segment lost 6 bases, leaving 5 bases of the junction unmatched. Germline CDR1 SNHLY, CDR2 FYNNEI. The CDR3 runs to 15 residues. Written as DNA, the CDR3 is TGTGCCAGCAGCCTAGGACTAGCGGGAGTCTACGAGCAGTACTTC. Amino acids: CASSLGLAGVYEQYF.

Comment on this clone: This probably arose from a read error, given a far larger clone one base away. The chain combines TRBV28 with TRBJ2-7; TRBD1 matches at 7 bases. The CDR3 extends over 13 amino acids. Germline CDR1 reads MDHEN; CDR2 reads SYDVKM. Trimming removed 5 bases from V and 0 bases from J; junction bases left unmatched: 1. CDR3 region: CASSRDSSYEQYF. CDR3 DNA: TGTGCCAGCAGTAGGGACAGCTCCTACGAGCAGTACTTC.

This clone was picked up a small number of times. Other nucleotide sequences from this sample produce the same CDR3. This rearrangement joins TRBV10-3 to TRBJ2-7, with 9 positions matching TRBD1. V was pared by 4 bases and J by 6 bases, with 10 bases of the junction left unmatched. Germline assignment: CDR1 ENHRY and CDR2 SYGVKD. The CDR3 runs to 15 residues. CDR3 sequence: CAISGTTGGIGEQYF. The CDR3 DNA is TGTGCCATCAGTGGCACGACAGGGGGGATAGGCGAGCAGTACTTC.

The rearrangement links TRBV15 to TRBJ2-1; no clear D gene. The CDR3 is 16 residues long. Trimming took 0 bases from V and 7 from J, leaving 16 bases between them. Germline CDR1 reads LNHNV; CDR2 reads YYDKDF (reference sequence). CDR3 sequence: CATSREQLARGNEQFF. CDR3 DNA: TGTGCCACCAGCAGAGAACAACTGGCCCGAGGAAATGAGCAGTTCTTC.